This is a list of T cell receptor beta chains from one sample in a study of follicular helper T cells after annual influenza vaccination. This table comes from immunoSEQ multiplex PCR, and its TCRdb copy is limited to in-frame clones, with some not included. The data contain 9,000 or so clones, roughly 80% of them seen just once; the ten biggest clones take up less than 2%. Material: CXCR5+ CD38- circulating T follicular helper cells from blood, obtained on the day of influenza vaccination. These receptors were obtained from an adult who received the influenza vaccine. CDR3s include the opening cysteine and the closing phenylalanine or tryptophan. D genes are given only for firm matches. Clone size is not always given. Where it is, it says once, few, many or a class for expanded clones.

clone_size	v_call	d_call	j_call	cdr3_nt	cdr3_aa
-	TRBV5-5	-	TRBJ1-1	TGTGCCAGCAGCTTGGACAGGGAAGCTTTCTTT	CASSLDREAFF
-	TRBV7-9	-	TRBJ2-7	TGTGCCAGCAGCTCAACACGCCCGGCCGAGCAGTACTTC	CASSSTRPAEQYF
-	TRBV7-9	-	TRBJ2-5	TGTGCCAGCAGCTTAGAGGGCAGGCCCCAGGAGACCCAGTACTTC	CASSLEGRPQETQYF
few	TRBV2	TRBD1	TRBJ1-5	TGTGCCAGCAGTCCGGACAGGGGTAATCAGCCCCAGCATTTT	CASSPDRGNQPQHF
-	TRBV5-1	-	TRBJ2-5	TGCGCCAGCAGCTTGGGGGCCACCGGTCGGGAGACCCAGTACTTC	CASSLGATGRETQYF
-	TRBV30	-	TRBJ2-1	TGTGCCTGGAGCCTTTCTACCGGGCCTCAGGTTAATGAGCAGTTCTTC	CAWSLSTGPQVNEQFF
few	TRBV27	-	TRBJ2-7	TGTGCCAGCAGTTTTACCATCTCCTACGAGCAGTACTTC	CASSFTISYEQYF
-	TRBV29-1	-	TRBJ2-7	TGCAGCTGTGGTGGGTTCGATAAGTCCGAGCAGTACTTC	CSCGGFDKSEQYF
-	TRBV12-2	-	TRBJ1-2	TGTGCAAGTCGTTCGCGACAGGGGGAACTATTGAACTATGGCTACACCTTC	CASRSRQGELLNYGYTF
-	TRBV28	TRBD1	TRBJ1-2	TGTGCCAGCAGCTCTCCAGGGGGTACGGCCTATGGCTACACCTTC	CASSSPGGTAYGYTF
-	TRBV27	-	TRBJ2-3	TGTGCCAGCAGTTTCTCAGGGTTGGGAAACACAGATACGCAGTATTTT	CASSFSGLGNTDTQYF
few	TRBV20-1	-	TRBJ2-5	TGCAGTGCCCTTAGGGGGAAGACCCAGTACTTC	CSALRGKTQYF
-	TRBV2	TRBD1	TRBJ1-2	TGTGCCAGCACCCCACTGGGACAGGGGATCTATGGCTACACCTTC	CASTPLGQGIYGYTF
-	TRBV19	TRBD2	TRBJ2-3	TGTGCCAGTAGTACCCGGACTAGCGGGAGCATTGATACGCAGTATTTT	CASSTRTSGSIDTQYF
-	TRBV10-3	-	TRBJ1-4	TGTGCCATCAGCCAAGGGGCCAGAGCTAATGAAAAACTGTTTTTT	CAISQGARANEKLFF
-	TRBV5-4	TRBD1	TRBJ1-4	TGTGCCAGCAGCTCGGGATCCGGACAGGGTGGTGAAAAACTGTTTTTT	CASSSGSGQGGEKLFF
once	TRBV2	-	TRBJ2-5	TGTGCCAGCAGTGAAGCGCTTAGGGCTATCCAGTACTTC	CASSEALRAIQYF
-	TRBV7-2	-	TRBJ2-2	TGTGCCAGCAGCTTTGTAGACGGGACTAACACCGGGGAGCTGTTTTTT	CASSFVDGTNTGELFF
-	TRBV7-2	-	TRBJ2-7	TGTGCCAGCAGACTAGAGGCGGTCTCCTACGAGCAGTACTTC	CASRLEAVSYEQYF
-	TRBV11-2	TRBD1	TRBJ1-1	TGTGCCAGCAGCATAAACGGACAGGGGGGCGAAGCTTTCTTT	CASSINGQGGEAFF
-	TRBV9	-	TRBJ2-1	TGTGCCAGCAGCCCTGGTTTTGGTCCGGGATTCAATGAGCAGTTCTTC	CASSPGFGPGFNEQFF
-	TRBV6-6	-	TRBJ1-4	TGTGCCAGCAGACGGGACGGGGTTAGGACTAATGAAAAACTGTTTTTT	CASRRDGVRTNEKLFF
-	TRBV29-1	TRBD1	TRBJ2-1	TGCAGCGCTCGGACAGGGACCTACAATGAGCAGTTCTTC	CSARTGTYNEQFF
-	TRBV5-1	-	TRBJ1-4	TGCGCCAGCAGCTTGGAAGGGGCCCGGGAAAAACTGTTTTTT	CASSLEGAREKLFF
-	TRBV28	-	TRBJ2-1	TGTGCCAGCAGTTTAATCGGGGCAGGGTCCCCCAATGAGCAGTTCTTC	CASSLIGAGSPNEQFF
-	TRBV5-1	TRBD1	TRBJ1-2	TGCGCCAGCAGCTTGGGGGACAGGGGGCGCGAGGGCTACACCTTC	CASSLGDRGREGYTF
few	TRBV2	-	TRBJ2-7	TGTGCCAGCCGGATGGACCGCGCCTACGAGCAGTACTTC	CASRMDRAYEQYF
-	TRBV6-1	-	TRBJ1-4	TGTGCCAGCAGCGCCGGCCAGGGGAGGGATGAAAAACTGTTTTTT	CASSAGQGRDEKLFF
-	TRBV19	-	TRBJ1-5	TGTGCCACTCAGGAGGGGGTGGTGAATCAGCCCCAGCATTTT	CATQEGVVNQPQHF
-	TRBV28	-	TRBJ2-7	TGTGCCAGCAGTTTATATCGGCAGGTTCCAGGCGAGCAGTACTTC	CASSLYRQVPGEQYF
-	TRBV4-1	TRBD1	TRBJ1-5	TGCGCCAGCAGCCGGACAGGGGGAAGCAATCAGCCCCAGCATTTT	CASSRTGGSNQPQHF
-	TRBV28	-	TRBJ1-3	TGTGCCAGCATTTGGGCCGGGGGCTCTGGAAACACCATATATTTT	CASIWAGGSGNTIYF
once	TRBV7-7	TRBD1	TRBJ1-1	TGTGCTAGCAGCTTAGACAGGGGGACTGAAGCTTTCTTT	CASSLDRGTEAFF
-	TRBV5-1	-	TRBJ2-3	TGCGCCAGTACAGGGAGCGCGGGGATGTACACAGATACGCAGTATTTT	CASTGSAGMYTDTQYF
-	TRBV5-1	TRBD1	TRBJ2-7	TGCGCCAGCAGCCCCTCAGGGACAGACTCCTACGAGCAGTACTTC	CASSPSGTDSYEQYF